The 14 T cell receptor beta chains below all came from one sample that was sequenced in a study of T cell responses to AZD1222 COVID-19 vaccine. Data came from immunoSEQ multiplex PCR; TCRdb stores just in-frame clones and leaves some out. Of around 160,000 clones in the sample, about nine tenths were seen once. The sample here was peripheral blood, taken 28 days after the second AZD1222 dose. These TCRs come from an adult who received the AZD1222 COVID-19 vaccine.

DNA for the CDR3: TGTGCCTGGAAAGGGGACCACCCCAATGAGCAGTTCTTC. Translating it yields CAWKGDHPNEQFF. The chain has TRBV30 and TRBJ2-1; D is possibly TRBD1 or TRBD2 (5 bases each). In germline, CDR1 is GTSNPN, CDR2 SVGIG (reference sequence). CDR3 length: 13 residues. With 4 bases removed from V and 6 bases from J, the gap between germline ends came to 13 bases.

This clone was observed once. This rearrangement joins TRBV2 to TRBJ2-1; the D is unclear. The CDR3 covers 13 residues. CDR1 and CDR2 from the germline V gene are SNHLY and FYNNEI. Trimming pared 3 bases from V and 7 bases from J, leaving 10 bases between. The CDR3 DNA follows: TGTGCCAGCAGTGAGGCCGACTGGAATGAGCAGTTCTTC. Translated, it gives CASSEADWNEQFF.

The chain uses TRBV23-1 and TRBJ2-3, with 7 nucleotides matching TRBD2. TRBV23-1 is marked as an open reading frame, function uncertain. This CDR3 is 19 amino acids long. J lost 4 bases, V lost 2 bases, and 18 bases had no gene match. The DNA of the CDR3 is TGCGCCAGCAGTCAACACTCCGCCGGGGGGATGGTGACGGCAGATACGCAGTATTTT. It translates to CASSQHSAGGMVTADTQYF.

The chain combines TRBV6-4 with TRBJ2-4; unclear D gene. Per germline, CDR1 MRHNA and CDR2 SNTAGT. V was pared by 2 bases and J by 5 bases, with 7 bases between. The CDR3 extends over 13 amino acids. In DNA, the CDR3 is TGTGCCAGCAGTGACAAGGGCGAAAACATTCAGTACTTC. It is translated as CASSDKGENIQYF.

The CDR3 DNA reads as TGTGCCAGCAGCCAGACCGCTATAGATACGCAGTATTTT. Amino acids: CASSQTAIDTQYF. This chain uses TRBV3-1 (or the pseudogene TRBV3-2) with TRBJ2-3, with unresolved D. V lost 3 bases and J 5 bases, leaving 9 bases between the germline ends. Germline-derived CDR1 and CDR2 are LGHDT and YNNKEL (reference sequence). The CDR3 contains 13 residues.

This sequence joins TRBV7-2 and TRBJ2-3, with a tentative D call TRBD1 (6 bases). The CDR3 covers 18 residues. V was trimmed by 0 bases and J by 6 bases, leaving 22 bases between them. Germline loops: CDR1 SGHTA, CDR2 FQGNSA. CDR3 coding DNA: TGTGCCAGCAGCTTAGCCTTCGGTGGGACATTCTCGGCGGATACGCAGTATTTT. Protein: CASSLAFGGTFSADTQYF.

The chain combines TRBV7-2 with TRBJ1-6; D unresolved. This CDR3 contains 13 residues. V was shortened by 1 base and J by 7 bases, with 5 bases between the two germline ends. Germline loops: CDR1 SGHTA, CDR2 FQGNSA. This chain's CDR3 is CASSLDGNSPLHF. CDR3 nucleotide sequence: TGTGCCAGCAGCTTAGACGGGAATTCACCCCTCCACTTT.

The chain links TRBV11-2 to TRBJ1-5, with a weak D call TRBD1 (6 bases). The germline gives CDR1 SGHAT, CDR2 FQNNGV. The CDR3 extends over 17 amino acids. The ends were cut back, 5 bases at V and 1 base at J, with 18 bases in the middle. CDR3 region: CASSASGQSVSNQPQHF. The CDR3 DNA reads as TGTGCCAGCAGCGCCAGTGGACAGAGTGTGAGCAATCAGCCCCAGCATTTT.

A single count supports this clone. CDR3 nucleotide sequence: TGTGCCAGCTCACCGGAAAGCTCCTATAATTCACCCCTCCACTTT. Translating gives CASSPESSYNSPLHF. The rearrangement uses TRBV18 and TRBJ1-6; D gene uncertain. CDR1 and CDR2 (germline): KGHSH, LQKENI. The CDR3 spans 15 residues. The V gene lost 3 bases and the J gene lost 0 bases, with 6 bases spanning the gap.

The chain couples TRBV7-8 to TRBJ1-5, with a weak D call TRBD1 (5 bases). Trimming pared 0 bases from V and 2 bases from J, leaving 11 bases between. Germline CDR1 reads SGHVS; CDR2 reads FQNEAQ. This CDR3 has 16 amino acids. The CDR3 reads CASSLASGGGNQPQHF. The CDR3 nucleotides are TGTGCCAGCAGCTTAGCATCCGGGGGAGGCAATCAGCCCCAGCATTTT.

V gene TRBV9 combines with J gene TRBJ2-1, with unresolved D. The CDR3 is 13 residues long. Deletions cut 0 bases from V and 10 bases from J, with 11 bases between. The V gene's germline CDR1 is SGDLS and CDR2 YYNGEE. CDR3: CASSVAYAGEQFF. The CDR3 region has the DNA TGTGCCAGCAGCGTAGCTTACGCAGGCGAGCAGTTCTTC.

The chain links TRBV19 to TRBJ2-7; 8 nucleotides align to TRBD1. The CDR3 has 13 residues. Losses at the gene ends were 5 bases for V and 3 bases for J; bases not matched to a gene: 3. Germline V gene lookup returns CDR1 LNHDA and CDR2 SQIVND (reference sequence). CDR3 DNA sequence: TGTGCCAGTAGTCCGGGACAGGACTACGAGCAGTACTTC. Its protein product is CASSPGQDYEQYF.

The chain is built from TRBV6-2 or TRBV6-3 and TRBJ2-3; D might be TRBD1 (6 bases). V was cut by 6 bases and J by 1 base, with 11 bases left in between. CDR1 is MNHEY, CDR2 SVGEGT, per germline. The CDR3 is 14 amino acids. DNA of the CDR3: TGTGCCAGCAGCACCGGGACACGCACAGATACGCAGTATTTT. Its protein is CASSTGTRTDTQYF.

The V gene is TRBV7-9, the J gene TRBJ1-5, with 8 bases fitting TRBD1. From germline, CDR1 is SEHNR and CDR2 FQNEAQ (reference sequence). The CDR3 loop spans 16 amino acids. V was pared by 7 bases and J by 2 bases, with 10 bases of the junction left unmatched. Here the CDR3 reads CASTAELGQGNQPQHF. The CDR3 region has the DNA TGTGCCAGCACCGCCGAACTGGGACAGGGCAATCAGCCCCAGCATTTT. The variable domain in full, completed from reference TRBV7-9 and TRBJ1-5, reads DTGVSQNPRHKITKRGQNVTFRCDPISEHNRLYWYRQTLGQGPEFLTYFQNEAQLEKSRLLSDRFSAERPKGSFSTLEIQRTEQGDSAMYLCASTAELGQGNQPQHFGDGTRLSIL.